The rows below give T cell receptor beta chains drawn from one sample of a study of T cell responses to AZD1222 COVID-19 vaccine. The assay was immunoSEQ multiplex PCR, and TCRdb's table has in-frame clones only and misses some. The table includes about 160,000 clones, 91% detected once. Sequenced here: peripheral blood, sampled on day 0 of AZD1222 vaccination. Source of these receptors: an adult in good health. Each CDR3 is given with its conserved first and last residue. Fields, in order: V gene, clone size, J gene, D gene, CDR3 protein, CDR3 DNA. The D gene is left open where the match is weak. Not all rows give a size; the values are once, few, many and, for expanded clones, a class.

TRBV19,.,TRBJ1-1,TRBD1,CASSNPEGAVTEAFF,TGTGCCAGTAGTAACCCCGAGGGGGCGGTCACTGAAGCTTTCTTT
TRBV29-1,few,TRBJ1-4,TRBD1,CSVGGQANEKLFF,TGCAGCGTTGGTGGACAGGCTAATGAAAAACTGTTTTTT
TRBV7-9,.,TRBJ1-6,.,CASSLNQDNSPLHF,TGTGCCAGCAGCTTGAATCAGGATAATTCACCCCTCCACTTT
TRBV20-1,.,TRBJ2-5,.,CSAKKETQYF,TGCAGTGCTAAAAAAGAGACCCAGTACTTC
TRBV10-1,.,TRBJ2-1,TRBD2,CASSGAAPGLAVNEQFF,TGCGCCAGCAGTGGGGCGGCTCCGGGACTAGCAGTTAATGAGCAGTTCTTC
TRBV7-2,.,TRBJ1-2,TRBD1,CASSLGDRAVGYTF,TGTGCCAGCAGCTTAGGGGACAGGGCAGTCGGCTACACCTTC
TRBV9,.,TRBJ1-3,.,CASSKTSGNTIYF,TGTGCCAGCAGCAAAACCTCTGGAAACACCATATATTTT
TRBV6-2/TRBV6-3,.,TRBJ2-7,TRBD1,CASSYPRQGVSYEQYF,TGTGCCAGCAGTTACCCGCGACAGGGGGTTTCCTACGAGCAGTACTTC
TRBV9,.,TRBJ2-2,.,CASSVVQGSGGELFF,TGTGCCAGCAGCGTAGTTCAGGGCTCGGGCGGGGAGCTGTTTTTT
TRBV30,.,TRBJ2-5,.,CAWSVISPRGSQETQYF,TGTGCCTGGAGTGTAATAAGTCCGAGGGGTAGCCAAGAGACCCAGTACTTC
TRBV10-1,.,TRBJ2-7,.,CASSAGFSHEQYF,TGCGCCAGCAGTGCGGGATTTAGCCACGAGCAGTACTTC
TRBV29-1,.,TRBJ2-3,.,CSVLRSGGTDTQYF,TGCAGCGTTCTCCGCTCCGGAGGCACAGATACGCAGTATTTT
TRBV6-5,.,TRBJ2-7,TRBD2,CASKERETGSYEQYF,TGTGCCAGCAAGGAGCGGGAGACGGGGTCCTACGAGCAGTACTTC
TRBV20-1,few,TRBJ2-7,.,CSASIYKGPGYYEQYF,TGCAGTGCTAGTATATACAAGGGGCCAGGGTACTACGAGCAGTACTTC
TRBV28,.,TRBJ2-5,TRBD1,CAIRETTGIVETQYF,TGTGCCATCAGGGAGACGACAGGGATCGTAGAGACCCAGTACTTC
TRBV27,few,TRBJ2-2,.,CASSLGRGFTGELFF,TGTGCCAGCAGTTTAGGCCGGGGATTCACCGGGGAGCTGTTTTTT
TRBV7-8,.,TRBJ2-7,.,CASSLPIPGNSYEQYF,TGTGCCAGCAGCTTACCAATACCAGGGAACTCCTACGAGCAGTACTTC
TRBV2,.,TRBJ2-5,.,CASRERGFQETQYF,TGTGCCAGCAGGGAGAGGGGTTTCCAAGAGACCCAGTACTTC
TRBV27,.,TRBJ2-1,.,CASSLSQGVNNEQFF,TGTGCCAGCAGTTTATCACAGGGAGTTAACAATGAGCAGTTCTTC
TRBV19,once,TRBJ1-2,.,CASRGTLIGYTF,TGTGCCAGTAGGGGGACTTTGATAGGCTACACCTTC
TRBV5-4,.,TRBJ2-7,.,CASSSGRAIHEQYF,TGTGCCAGCAGCTCCGGACGGGCCATCCACGAGCAGTACTTC
TRBV7-9,once,TRBJ2-2,.,CASSLEGRTGELFF,TGTGCCAGCAGCCTGGAGGGGCGGACCGGGGAGCTGTTTTTT